These T cell receptor beta chains were read from a single sample in a study of blood T cells in healthy people across ages. MiXCR was run by TCRdb on the 5' RACE reads, yielding one entry per CDR3 protein. The sample yields 800,000 or so distinct CDR3 sequences, around 45% seen once. The sample taken for sequencing was blood. Receptors originate from a man at least 80 years old in good health. Both conserved end residues are part of each CDR3. The order of the fields is J gene, clone size, V gene, D gene, CDR3 length, CDR3 DNA, CDR3 protein. The D gene is left open where the match is weak. Clone size is shown for a subset of rows, as once, few, many or a class of expanded clone.

>TRBJ2-1|NA|TRBV20-1|TRBD2|14
TGCAGTGCTAGACCCATGACTAGCGGGAATGAGCAGTTCTTC
CSARPMTSGNEQFF
>TRBJ2-7|NA|TRBV7-8|NA|14
TGTGCCAGCAGCTTTGAAGTTAAACTCTACGAGCAGTACTTC
CASSFEVKLYEQYF
>TRBJ2-1|few|TRBV20-1|TRBD2|14
TGCAGTGCGCGGCCTAGCGGGAGTAACGGTGAGCAGTTCTTC
CSARPSGSNGEQFF
>TRBJ2-3|NA|TRBV20-1|TRBD2|17
TGCAGTGCTAGACACCCGGGACTAGCGACCACTTTAGATACGCAGTATTTT
CSARHPGLATTLDTQYF
>TRBJ1-2|NA|TRBV6-2/TRBV6-3|NA|16
TGTGCCAGCAGTTCGCGACCGGGACACTCAGAGATCGGCTACACCTTC
CASSSRPGHSEIGYTF
>TRBJ2-5|NA|TRBV11-3|TRBD2|17
TGTGCCAGCAGCACAACTCCGCCGGGACTAGCGGTCTCGGGGCAGTACTTC
CASSTTPPGLAVSGQYF
>TRBJ2-1|NA|TRBV4-1|TRBD1|16
TGCGCCGGCAGCCAAACTCGACAGGGTCACTACAATGAGCAGTTCTTC
CAGSQTRQGHYNEQFF
>TRBJ2-7|few|TRBV20-1|TRBD1|12
TGCAGTGCCAGGGACAGGGAGTACGAGCAGTACTTC
CSARDREYEQYF
>TRBJ2-5|NA|TRBV7-2|TRBD2|15
TGTGCCAGTAGCTTAATAGCGGGAGCCTACAATGAGCAGTACTTC
CASSLIAGAYNEQYF
>TRBJ2-1|NA|TRBV27|TRBD2|17
TGTGCCAGCAGTCCCCTCCGACTAGCGGGAACCTACAATGAGCAGTTCTTC
CASSPLRLAGTYNEQFF
>TRBJ2-1|NA|TRBV20-1|TRBD2|16
TGCAGTGCTAGAAGTGCGGGACTAGCGGGAGCCAATGAGCAGTTCTTC
CSARSAGLAGANEQFF
>TRBJ2-5|few|TRBV28|NA|16
TGTGCCAGCTCCCTACCTGGGTGGGAGGAGTGGGAGACCCAGTACTTC
CASSLPGWEEWETQYF
>TRBJ1-5|NA|TRBV24-1|NA|12
TGTGCCACCAGTGACCGTCATCAGCCCCAGCATTTT
CATSDRHQPQHF
>TRBJ1-5|few|TRBV29-1|TRBD1|15
TGCAGCGTGGGGGACAGCCCCTTCAGCAATCAGCCCCAGCATTTT
CSVGDSPFSNQPQHF
>TRBJ2-7|few|TRBV20-1|NA|13
TGCAGTGCTAACCGGGACTTAGCCTACGAGCAGTACTTC
CSANRDLAYEQYF
>TRBJ2-3|few|TRBV5-6|NA|16
TGTGCCAGCAGCTTTGACTTACAGACCCTCACAGATACGCAGTATTTT
CASSFDLQTLTDTQYF
>TRBJ2-7|NA|TRBV4-1|NA|16
TGCGCCAGCAGCCAAGAAGGGGGGGCACTAATCTACGAGCAGTACTTC
CASSQEGGALIYEQYF
>TRBJ1-4|NA|TRBV20-1|NA|13
TGCAGTGCTATTGGACAGAATAATGAAAAACTGTTTTTT
CSAIGQNNEKLFF
>TRBJ2-1|once|TRBV11-3|NA|14
TGTGCCAGCGGCTTAGATTCCTCCTACAATGAGCAGTTCTTC
CASGLDSSYNEQFF
>TRBJ1-1|NA|TRBV7-2|NA|16
TGTGCCAGCAGAGTCCGGGGGGGCGCCATGAACACTGAAGCTTTCTTT
CASRVRGGAMNTEAFF
>TRBJ2-1|few|TRBV7-2|TRBD2|15
TGTGCCAGCAGCAAAACTAGCGGGAGGCAAAATGAGCAGTTCTTC
CASSKTSGRQNEQFF
>TRBJ2-7|NA|TRBV25-1|NA|11
TGTGCCACCGGGGACGGGTACGAGCAGTACTTC
CATGDGYEQYF
>TRBJ2-5|NA|TRBV4-1|TRBD2|16
TGCGCCAGCAGCCAGGCTAGCGGGATCCTCCAAGAGACCCAGTACTTC
CASSQASGILQETQYF
>TRBJ2-1|once|TRBV7-2|TRBD2|14
TGTGCCAGCAGCACTAGCGGGGGTTTGGATGAGCAGTTCTTC
CASSTSGGLDEQFF
>TRBJ1-5|few|TRBV2|NA|13
TGTGCCAGCAAGAGTGAGGGCTCTCAGCCCCAGCATTTT
CASKSEGSQPQHF
>TRBJ1-5|NA|TRBV29-1|NA|14
TGCAGCGTTGGGGACCCGGGGGTAAGTCAGCCCCAGCATTTT
CSVGDPGVSQPQHF
>TRBJ2-5|NA|TRBV5-4|NA|15
TGTGCCAGCAGCTTGAAGTCTTCAGGGAAAGAGACCCAGTACTTC
CASSLKSSGKETQYF
>TRBJ2-1|many|TRBV3-1|TRBD2|17
TGTGCCAGCAGCCAAGATTTGAGCGGGACCTCCTACAATGAGCAGTTCTTC
CASSQDLSGTSYNEQFF
>TRBJ1-1|NA|TRBV12-3/TRBV12-4|NA|13
TGTGCCAGCAGTTCGGGGGGGCGATCTGAAGCTTTCTTT
CASSSGGRSEAFF
>TRBJ2-5|NA|TRBV4-3|NA|14
TGCGCCAGCAGCCAAGACAGGCTCCAAGAGACCCAGTACTTC
CASSQDRLQETQYF
>TRBJ2-3|NA|TRBV20-1|TRBD2|15
TGCAGTGCTCCAGGGCTGGGAGGGGCGGGAGATACGCAGTATTTT
CSAPGLGGAGDTQYF
>TRBJ2-2|NA|TRBV19|TRBD1|14
TGTGCCAGTATGGGACAGACGAACACCGGGGAGCTGTTTTTT
CASMGQTNTGELFF
>TRBJ2-1|NA|TRBV27|TRBD2|16
TGTGCCAGCAGTTTATCGGTACTAGCGAGCTACAATGAGCAGTTCTTC
CASSLSVLASYNEQFF
>TRBJ1-5|NA|TRBV20-1|NA|15
TGCAGTGCTTCAGGTGGGGTCTGGAGGTGGCAGCCCCAGCATTTT
CSASGGVWRWQPQHF
>TRBJ2-3|many|TRBV5-1|TRBD1|15
TGTGCCAGCAGTTCGGGACAGGGTGGCACAGATACGCAGTATTTT
CASSSGQGGTDTQYF
>TRBJ2-5|many|TRBV29-1|TRBD2|14
TGCAGCGTTGAATCCCCGGGAGGGGGAGAGACCCAGTACTTC
CSVESPGGGETQYF
>TRBJ2-5|NA|TRBV20-1|NA|15
TGCAGTGCTAGAGATTTGAGAGGAGATAAAGAGACCCAGTACTTC
CSARDLRGDKETQYF
>TRBJ2-5|few|TRBV7-3|NA|17
TGTGCCAGCAGCTTAAACGGGGTCGGTATGTCGTCAGAGACCCAGTACTTC
CASSLNGVGMSSETQYF
>TRBJ2-1|few|TRBV7-9|NA|13
TGTGCCAGCAGCTTGAAGGTGCTAGCTGAGCAGTTCTTC
CASSLKVLAEQFF
>TRBJ2-7|NA|TRBV12-3/TRBV12-4|NA|15
TGTGCCAACTGGGGGGACACAACTACCTCCTACGAGCAGTACTTC
CANWGDTTTSYEQYF
>TRBJ1-2|NA|TRBV20-1|NA|13
TGCAGTGCTTGGGACGCCGTTAACTATGGCTACACCTTC
CSAWDAVNYGYTF
>TRBJ1-6|NA|TRBV5-6|NA|15
TGTGCCAGCAGACGGGACGGACCTTTTGTTTCACCCCTCCACTTT
CASRRDGPFVSPLHF
>TRBJ2-3|NA|TRBV6-2/TRBV6-3|TRBD2|13
TGTGCCAGCAGTTACTCCGGGAGGCATACGCAGTATTTT
CASSYSGRHTQYF
>TRBJ2-7|NA|TRBV7-9|NA|13
TGTGCCAGCACAGGGACACACTCCTACGAGCAGTACTTC
CASTGTHSYEQYF
>TRBJ2-1|NA|TRBV28|NA|12
TGTGCCAGCAGGTTCGGCACTCAGGAGCAGTTCTTC
CASRFGTQEQFF
>TRBJ2-1|few|TRBV20-1|TRBD2|17
TGCAGTGCTAGCCGGAGATCGCTAGCGGGAGGTCCCGGCGAGCAGTTCTTC
CSASRRSLAGGPGEQFF
>TRBJ2-1|NA|TRBV15|TRBD1|15
TGTGCCACCAGACGACAGGGGCCTCTCCACAATGAGCAGTTCTTC
CATRRQGPLHNEQFF
>TRBJ2-1|NA|TRBV11-3|NA|12
TGTGCCAGCAGCTTCGGGGGACATGAGCAGTTCTTC
CASSFGGHEQFF
>TRBJ2-5|many|TRBV7-2|NA|15
TGTGCCAGCAGCCCCTCCACTAGCAATAGAGAGACCCAGTACTTC
CASSPSTSNRETQYF
>TRBJ2-1|NA|TRBV28|NA|15
TGTGCCAGCAGCCCTGCCCGGGATTCCTACAATGAGCAGTTCTTC
CASSPARDSYNEQFF
>TRBJ2-3|NA|TRBV5-5|TRBD2|16
TGTGCCAGCAGCTGGGCGGGAGACTCGATCACGGATACGCAGTATTTT
CASSWAGDSITDTQYF
>TRBJ2-5|NA|TRBV12-3/TRBV12-4|NA|16
TGTGCCAGCAGTTTATTAGGCGGGCATCGGTACAATGAGCAGTACTTC
CASSLLGGHRYNEQYF
>TRBJ1-2|NA|TRBV12-3/TRBV12-4|TRBD1|14
TGTGCCGGCAACCCAACAGGGGGAGGCTATGGCTACACCTTC
CAGNPTGGGYGYTF
>TRBJ2-5|many|TRBV20-1|TRBD2|16
TGCAGTGCTGGGGGACTAGCGGGAGGCCCTCGTGAGACCCAGTACTTC
CSAGGLAGGPRETQYF
>TRBJ1-2|few|TRBV30|TRBD1|13
TGTGCCTGGAGAACATTCGGGACAGCTGGCTACACCTTC
CAWRTFGTAGYTF